This TCR beta chain was found in a study of blood T cell repertoires in COVID-19. Background on the study: The United States, Italy and Spain were the sources of the acute and convalescent COVID-19 samples.

Authors' data handling: Reference gene primer amplification in the assay estimated nucleated cell counts. Sequencing was performed with immunoSEQ multiplex PCR; in TCRdb, only in-frame clones are kept and a portion is missing. V and J calls and clone size are given by that table; D and trimming were obtained from the DNA. The sample holds 50,000 or so clones, about three quarters seen once. Trimming took off 4 bases at V and 7 bases at J, with 14 bases between the two ends. This CDR3 spans 12 amino acids. Germline V gene sequence: CDR1 SQVTM, CDR2 ANQGSEA. In regard to this clone: This could be a read error, since a much larger clone is one nucleotide away. The sample has other DNA sequences that encode this CDR3 too.

The clonotype was recovered from a human donor with active or convalescent COVID-19. The donor label of this sample is uncertain. This chain joins TRBV29-1 and TRBJ2-7, with D possibly being TRBD2 (7 bases). The material sequenced was peripheral blood. CDR3 DNA: TGCAGCGTTGGTGTAGGGGGAGGGGAGCAGTACTTC. Its translation: CSVGVGGGEQYF.